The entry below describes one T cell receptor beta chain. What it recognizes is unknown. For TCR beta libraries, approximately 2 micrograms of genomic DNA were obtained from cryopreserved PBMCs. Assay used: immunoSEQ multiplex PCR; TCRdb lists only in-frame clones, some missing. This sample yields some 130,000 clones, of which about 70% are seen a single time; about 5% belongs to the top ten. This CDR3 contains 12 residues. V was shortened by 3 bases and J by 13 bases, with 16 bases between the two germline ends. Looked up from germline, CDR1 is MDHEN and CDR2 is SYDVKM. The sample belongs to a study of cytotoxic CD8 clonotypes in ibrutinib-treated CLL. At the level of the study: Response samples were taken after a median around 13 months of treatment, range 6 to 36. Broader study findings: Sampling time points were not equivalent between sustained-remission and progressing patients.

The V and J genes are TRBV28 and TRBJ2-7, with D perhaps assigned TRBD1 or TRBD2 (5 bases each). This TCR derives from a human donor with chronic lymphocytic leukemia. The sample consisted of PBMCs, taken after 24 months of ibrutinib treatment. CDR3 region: CASSLDGARGYF. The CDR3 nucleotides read TGTGCCAGCAGTTTGGATGGGGCCCGGGGATACTTC.